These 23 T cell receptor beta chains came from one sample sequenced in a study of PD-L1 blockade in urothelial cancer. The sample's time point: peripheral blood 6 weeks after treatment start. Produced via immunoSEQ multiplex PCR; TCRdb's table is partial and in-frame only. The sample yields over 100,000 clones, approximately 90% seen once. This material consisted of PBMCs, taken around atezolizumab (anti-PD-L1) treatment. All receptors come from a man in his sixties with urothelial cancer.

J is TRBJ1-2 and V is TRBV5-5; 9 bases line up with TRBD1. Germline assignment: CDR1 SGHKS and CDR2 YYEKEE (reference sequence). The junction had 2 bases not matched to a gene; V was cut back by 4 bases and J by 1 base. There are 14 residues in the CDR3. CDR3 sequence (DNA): TGTGCCAGCAGCCGGGGACAGGGTAACTATGGCTACACCTTC. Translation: CASSRGQGNYGYTF.

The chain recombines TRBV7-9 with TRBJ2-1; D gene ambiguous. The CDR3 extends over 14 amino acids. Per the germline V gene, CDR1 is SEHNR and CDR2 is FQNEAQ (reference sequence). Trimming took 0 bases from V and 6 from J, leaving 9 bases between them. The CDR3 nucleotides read TGTGCCAGCAGCTTAGCGTCGAGTTCCAATGAGCAGTTCTTC. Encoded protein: CASSLASSSNEQFF.

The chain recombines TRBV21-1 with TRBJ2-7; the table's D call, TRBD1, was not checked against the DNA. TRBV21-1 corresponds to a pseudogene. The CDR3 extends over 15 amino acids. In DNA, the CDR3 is TGTGCCAGCAGCAAAGAATCTTCAGTTTCCTACGAGCAGTACTTC. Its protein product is CASSKESSVSYEQYF.

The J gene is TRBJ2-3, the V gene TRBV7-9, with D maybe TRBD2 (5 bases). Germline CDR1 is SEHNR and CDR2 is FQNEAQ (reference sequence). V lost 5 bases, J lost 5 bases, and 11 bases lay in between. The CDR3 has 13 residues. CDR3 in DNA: TGTGCCAGCAGCCAAAGCGGATTAGATACGCAGTATTTT. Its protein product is CASSQSGLDTQYF.

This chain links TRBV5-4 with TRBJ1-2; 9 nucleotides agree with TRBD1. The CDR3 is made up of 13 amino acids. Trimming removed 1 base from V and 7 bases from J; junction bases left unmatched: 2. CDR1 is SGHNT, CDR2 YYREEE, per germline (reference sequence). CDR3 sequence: CASSLTGGFGYTF. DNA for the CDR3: TGTGCCAGCAGCTTGACAGGGGGCTTTGGCTACACCTTC.

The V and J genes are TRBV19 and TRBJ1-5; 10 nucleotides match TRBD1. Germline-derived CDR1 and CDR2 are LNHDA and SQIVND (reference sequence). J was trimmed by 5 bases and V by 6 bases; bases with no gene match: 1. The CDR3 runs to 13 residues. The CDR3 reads CASRGQGYQPQHF. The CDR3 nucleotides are TGTGCCAGTAGGGGACAGGGGTATCAGCCCCAGCATTTT.

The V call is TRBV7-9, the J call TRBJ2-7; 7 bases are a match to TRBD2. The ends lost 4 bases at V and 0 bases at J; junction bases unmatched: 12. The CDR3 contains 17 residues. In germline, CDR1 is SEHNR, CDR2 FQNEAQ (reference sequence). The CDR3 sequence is CASSSPRGGPSSYEQYF. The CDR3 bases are TGTGCCAGCAGCTCCCCTCGCGGGGGACCGAGCTCCTACGAGCAGTACTTC.

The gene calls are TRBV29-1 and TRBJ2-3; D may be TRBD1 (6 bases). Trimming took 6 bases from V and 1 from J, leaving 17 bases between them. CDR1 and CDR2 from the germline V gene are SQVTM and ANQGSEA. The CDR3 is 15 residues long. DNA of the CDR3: TGCAGCGTCCGGTTATCAGGGGAAGGCACAGATACGCAGTATTTT. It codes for CSVRLSGEGTDTQYF.

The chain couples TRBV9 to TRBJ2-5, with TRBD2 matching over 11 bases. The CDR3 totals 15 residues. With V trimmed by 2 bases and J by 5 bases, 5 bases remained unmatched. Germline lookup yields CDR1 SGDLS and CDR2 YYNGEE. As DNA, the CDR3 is TGTGCCAGCAGCGTTAGCGGGGGGGCCGGTGAGACCCAGTACTTC. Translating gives CASSVSGGAGETQYF. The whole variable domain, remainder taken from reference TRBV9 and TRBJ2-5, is DSGVTQTPKHLITATGQRVTLRCSPRSGDLSVYWYQQSLDQGLQFLIQYYNGEERAKGNILERFSAQQFPDLHSELNLSSLELGDSALYFCASSVSGGAGETQYFGPGTRLLVL.

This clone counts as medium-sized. This CDR3 reads CASAAPYNSPLHF. The DNA for the CDR3 is TGTGCCAGCGCGGCACCTTATAATTCACCCCTCCACTTT. The chain has TRBV19 and TRBJ1-6, with no clear D. The CDR3 covers 13 residues. Germline loops: CDR1 LNHDA, CDR2 SQIVND (reference sequence). V was pared by 9 bases and J by 4 bases, with 10 bases between.

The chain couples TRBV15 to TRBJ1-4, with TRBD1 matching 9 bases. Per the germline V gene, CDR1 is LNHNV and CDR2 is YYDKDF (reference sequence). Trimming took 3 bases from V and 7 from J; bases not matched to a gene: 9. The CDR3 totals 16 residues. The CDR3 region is CATSSQATGGVEKLFF. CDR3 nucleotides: TGTGCCACCAGCAGCCAGGCCACAGGGGGCGTTGAAAAACTGTTTTTT.

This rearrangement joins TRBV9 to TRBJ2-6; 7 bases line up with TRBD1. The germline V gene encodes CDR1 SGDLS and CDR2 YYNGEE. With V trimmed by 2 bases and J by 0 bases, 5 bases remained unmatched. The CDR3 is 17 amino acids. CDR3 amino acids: CASSVGAGGSGANVLTF. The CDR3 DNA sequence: TGTGCCAGCAGCGTTGGGGCAGGGGGCTCTGGGGCCAACGTCCTGACTTTC.

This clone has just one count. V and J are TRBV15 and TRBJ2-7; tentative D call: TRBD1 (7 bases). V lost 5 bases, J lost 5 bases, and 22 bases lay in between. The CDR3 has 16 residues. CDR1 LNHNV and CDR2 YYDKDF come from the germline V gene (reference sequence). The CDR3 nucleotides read TGTGCCACCAGCGAAGTCCTGGCAGGGGGGTTACACGAGCAGTACTTC. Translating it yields CATSEVLAGGLHEQYF.

As DNA, the CDR3 is TGTGCCAGCAGCGGCGGGACAGGGAGGACCGGGGAGCTGTTTTTT. Residues: CASSGGTGRTGELFF. This rearrangement joins TRBV5-5 to TRBJ2-2; 9 positions match TRBD1. With V trimmed by 4 bases and J by 5 bases, 6 bases remained unmatched. This CDR3 has 15 residues. Germline V gene lookup returns CDR1 SGHKS and CDR2 YYEKEE (reference sequence).

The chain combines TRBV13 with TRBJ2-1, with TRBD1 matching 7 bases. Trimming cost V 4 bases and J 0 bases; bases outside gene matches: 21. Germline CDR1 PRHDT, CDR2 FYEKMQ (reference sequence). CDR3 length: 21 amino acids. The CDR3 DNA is TGTGCCAGCAGCTCTAAGACGCCGGGACAGACACCCCTAACCTCCTACAATGAGCAGTTCTTC. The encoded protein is CASSSKTPGQTPLTSYNEQFF.

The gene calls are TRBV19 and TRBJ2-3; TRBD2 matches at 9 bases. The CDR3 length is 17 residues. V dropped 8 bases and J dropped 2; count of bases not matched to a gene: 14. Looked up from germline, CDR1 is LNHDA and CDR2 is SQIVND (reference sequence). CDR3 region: CASSPTRSGGPTDTQYF. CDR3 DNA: TGTGCCAGTTCCCCGACAAGAAGCGGGGGGCCCACAGATACGCAGTATTTT.

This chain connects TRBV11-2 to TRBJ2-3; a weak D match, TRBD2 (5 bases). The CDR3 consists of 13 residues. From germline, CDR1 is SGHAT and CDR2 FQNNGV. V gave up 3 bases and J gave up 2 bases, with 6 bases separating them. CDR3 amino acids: CASSLTTTDTQYF. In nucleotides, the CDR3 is TGTGCCAGCAGCTTGACTACCACAGATACGCAGTATTTT.

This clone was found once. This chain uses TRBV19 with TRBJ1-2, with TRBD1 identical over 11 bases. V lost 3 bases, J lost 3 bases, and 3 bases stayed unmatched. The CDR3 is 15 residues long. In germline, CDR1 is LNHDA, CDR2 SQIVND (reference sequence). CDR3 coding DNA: TGTGCCAGTAGTATTGGACAGGGGGCGTACTATGGCTACACCTTC. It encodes CASSIGQGAYYGYTF.

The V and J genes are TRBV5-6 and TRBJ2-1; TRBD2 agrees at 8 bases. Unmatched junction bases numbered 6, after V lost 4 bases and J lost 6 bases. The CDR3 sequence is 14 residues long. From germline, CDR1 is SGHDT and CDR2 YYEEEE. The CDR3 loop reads CASSPSGSGNEQFF. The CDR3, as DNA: TGTGCCAGCAGCCCGAGCGGGAGTGGCAATGAGCAGTTCTTC.

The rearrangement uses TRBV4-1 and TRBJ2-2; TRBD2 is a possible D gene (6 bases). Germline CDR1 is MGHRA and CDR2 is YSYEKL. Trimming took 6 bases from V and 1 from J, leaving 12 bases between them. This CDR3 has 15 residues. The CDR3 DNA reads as TGCGCCAGCAGGGTGAGAGCGGGGAACACCGGGGAGCTGTTTTTT. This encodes CASRVRAGNTGELFF.

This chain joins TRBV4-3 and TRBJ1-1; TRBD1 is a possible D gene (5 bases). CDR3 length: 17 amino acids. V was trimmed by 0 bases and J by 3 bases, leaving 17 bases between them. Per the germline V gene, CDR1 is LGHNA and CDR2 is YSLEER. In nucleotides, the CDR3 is TGCGCCAGCAGCCAAGATAGGAGGGGATATAGCGACACTGAAGCTTTCTTT. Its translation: CASSQDRRGYSDTEAFF.

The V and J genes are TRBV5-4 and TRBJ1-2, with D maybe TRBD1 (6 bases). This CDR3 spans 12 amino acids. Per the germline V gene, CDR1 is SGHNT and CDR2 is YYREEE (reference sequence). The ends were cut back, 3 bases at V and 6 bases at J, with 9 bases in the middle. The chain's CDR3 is CASSSEGDGYTF. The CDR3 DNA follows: TGTGCCAGCAGCTCCGAGGGGGATGGCTACACCTTC.

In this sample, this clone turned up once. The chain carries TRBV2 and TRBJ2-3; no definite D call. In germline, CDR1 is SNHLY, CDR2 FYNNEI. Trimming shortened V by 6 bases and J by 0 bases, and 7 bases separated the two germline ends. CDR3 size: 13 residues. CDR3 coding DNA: TGTGCCAGCAGGGAGACTAGCACAGATACGCAGTATTTT. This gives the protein CASRETSTDTQYF. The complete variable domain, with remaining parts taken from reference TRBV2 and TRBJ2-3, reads EPEVTQTPSHQVTQMGQEVILRCVPISNHLYFYWYRQILGQKVEFLVSFYNNEISEKSEIFDDQFSVERPDGSNFTLKIRSTKLEDSAMYFCASRETSTDTQYFGPGTRLTVL.